The rows below give T cell receptor beta chains drawn from one sample of a study of blood T cell repertoires in COVID-19. Here immunoSEQ multiplex PCR was the method, and the copy in TCRdb shows in-frame clones only, minus some. The profile covers 250,000 or so clones, with 82% appearing a single time and 3.4% taken by the ten largest. The sample consisted of peripheral blood. The receptors come from a woman aged 18 to 35 with acute or convalescent COVID-19. Both conserved end residues are part of each CDR3. Each record gives: clone size, D gene, J gene, V gene, CDR3 protein, CDR3 DNA. D genes are given only for firm matches. Clone size is given for some rows only: seen once, a few or many times, or a class if the clone is expanded.

>.|.|TRBJ2-6|TRBV12-5
CASGLSDTTGTTFSGANVLTF
TGTGCTAGTGGTTTGAGTGACACAACCGGGACAACTTTCTCTGGGGCCAACGTCCTGACTTTC
>.|.|TRBJ2-5|TRBV4-1
CASSQGWQANQETQYF
TGCGCCAGCAGCCAAGGCTGGCAGGCCAACCAAGAGACCCAGTACTTC
>.|TRBD2|TRBJ2-3|TRBV11-2
CASSSIRFGASGTYTQYF
TGTGCCAGCAGCTCCATAAGGTTTGGGGCTAGCGGGACATATACGCAGTATTTT
>.|TRBD2|TRBJ2-7|TRBV19
CASSIGGGNSYEQYF
TGTGCCAGTAGTATAGGCGGGGGAAACTCCTACGAGCAGTACTTC
>large|.|TRBJ1-1|TRBV4-1
CASSLLWDTLNTEAFF
TGCGCCAGCAGCCTTCTGTGGGACACTCTGAACACTGAAGCTTTCTTT
>many|.|TRBJ2-1|TRBV12-5
CASGWGDWLGEQFF
TGTGCTAGTGGTTGGGGGGACTGGCTCGGCGAGCAGTTCTTC
>.|.|TRBJ1-6|TRBV5-1
CASSLTGFGLDSPLHF
TGCGCCAGCAGCTTGACGGGGTTCGGGTTGGATTCACCCCTCCACTTT
>many|TRBD2|TRBJ2-1|TRBV18
CASSPWTSGRRKTVYNEQFF
TGTGCCAGCTCACCTTGGACTAGCGGACGACGAAAGACCGTATACAATGAGCAGTTCTTC
>.|TRBD1|TRBJ1-1|TRBV2
CASSEGGTGSGEAFF
TGTGCCAGCAGTGAAGGGGGGACAGGGAGTGGTGAAGCTTTCTTT
>.|.|TRBJ1-2|TRBV4-2
CASSQERPGGYGYTF
TGTGCCAGCAGCCAAGAGAGGCCGGGGGGATATGGCTACACCTTC
>.|TRBD1|TRBJ1-4|TRBV18
CASSRGPNEKLFF
TGTGCCAGCTCAAGGGGGCCAAATGAAAAACTGTTTTTT
>few|.|TRBJ1-2|TRBV5-1
CASSLEQGSHGYTF
TGCGCCAGCAGCCTGGAGCAGGGTTCCCATGGCTACACCTTC
>.|.|TRBJ1-5|TRBV28
CASSLRGADSNQPQHF
TGTGCCAGCAGTTTGCGGGGGGCAGATAGCAATCAGCCCCAGCATTTT
>.|.|TRBJ1-6|TRBV18
CASSPADRENSPLHF
TGTGCCAGCTCACCAGCAGACCGGGAGAATTCACCCCTCCACTTT
>.|TRBD2|TRBJ2-1|TRBV6-5
CASSPRAGLYNEQFF
TGTGCCAGCAGTCCACGAGCGGGACTCTACAATGAGCAGTTCTTC
>.|.|TRBJ2-3|TRBV9
CASSVFRDTQYF
TGTGCCAGCAGCGTCTTCCGAGATACGCAGTATTTT
>.|TRBD1|TRBJ1-5|TRBV6-5
CASRGDRGSGQPQHF
TGTGCCAGCAGGGGGGACAGGGGAAGCGGTCAGCCCCAGCATTTT
>.|.|TRBJ2-5|TRBV5-1
CASSLGRGSETQYF
TGCGCCAGCAGCTTGGGCAGGGGTTCAGAGACCCAGTACTTC
>.|TRBD2|TRBJ2-1|TRBV24-1
CATSDLPSGKTLSEQFF
TGTGCCACCAGTGATTTACCTAGCGGGAAGACCTTGTCTGAGCAGTTCTTC
>.|TRBD2|TRBJ2-1|TRBV6-2/TRBV6-3
CASSLLLAGYRNEQFF
TGTGCCAGCAGTTTGCTACTAGCGGGATATCGCAATGAGCAGTTCTTC
>once|TRBD2|TRBJ2-1|TRBV5-5
CASSLVGSGSSYNEQFF
TGTGCCAGCAGCTTGGTTGGTAGCGGGAGTTCCTACAATGAGCAGTTCTTC
>.|TRBD2|TRBJ2-1|TRBV11-3
CASSYNGLAGVDEQFF
TGTGCCAGCAGCTATAACGGACTAGCGGGAGTAGATGAGCAGTTCTTC
>.|.|TRBJ2-4|TRBV11-2
CASSLVPPIRTIAKNIQYF
TGTGCCAGCAGCTTAGTACCCCCGATCCGGACAATAGCCAAAAACATTCAGTACTTC
>.|TRBD1|TRBJ2-3|TRBV24-1
CATSEPGTAFPDTQYF
TGTGCCACCAGTGAGCCCGGGACAGCCTTTCCAGATACGCAGTATTTT
>once|TRBD1|TRBJ1-5|TRBV19
CATSPTGRYQPQHF
TGTGCCACATCCCCGACAGGGAGGTATCAGCCCCAGCATTTT
>.|TRBD2|TRBJ2-7|TRBV7-2
CASSSLAGSSYEQYF
TGTGCCAGCAGCTCGCTAGCGGGATCCTCCTACGAGCAGTACTTC
>.|TRBD2|TRBJ2-3|TRBV9
CASSRGLLAGREDTQYF
TGTGCCAGCAGTCGCGGTTTACTAGCGGGACGTGAAGATACGCAGTATTTT
>.|.|TRBJ1-1|TRBV5-1
CASSLVPGRFGTEAFF
TGCGCCAGCAGCTTAGTGCCAGGGAGGTTCGGCACTGAAGCTTTCTTT
>.|.|TRBJ2-2|TRBV5-1
CASSGVEAGELFF
TGCGCCAGCAGCGGGGTGGAGGCCGGGGAGCTGTTTTTT